This TCR beta chain was documented in a study of vaccination effects on CD4 cells after COVID-19. The CDR3 extends over 14 amino acids. V was clipped by 4 bases and J by 1 base, with 11 bases between them. From germline, CDR1 is LNHNV and CDR2 YYDKDF (reference sequence). Comments on this clone: The antigen remains unidentified.

Using viral peptide pools, the ViraFEST assay grew out antigen-specific CD4+ T cells prior to sequencing. At the end of around eleven days of culture, CD4+ T cells were isolated. Here immunoSEQ multiplex PCR was the method, and the copy in TCRdb shows in-frame clones only, minus some. The table lists about 54,000 clones, 75% to 90% of them singletons. This sequence was found in a human donor who received a COVID-19 vaccine. The chain joins TRBV15 to TRBJ2-7; no clear D. Specimen: CD4+ T cells from PBMCs cultured with HCoV-229E spike peptides, collected before COVID-19 vaccination. CDR3 region: CATSNPQVSYEQYV. The CDR3 coding sequence is TGTGCCACCAGCAATCCGCAGGTTTCCTACGAGCAGTACGTC.